These 26 T cell receptor beta chains originate from one sample sequenced in a study of blood T cell repertoires in COVID-19. The repertoire was sequenced with immunoSEQ multiplex PCR; TCRdb's copy has only in-frame clones and lacks some. Among a few hundred thousand clones listed, 85% were seen once. Material for sequencing was PBMCs or T cells enriched from blood (not recorded which). The source is a woman aged 45-65 years who had recovered from COVID-19.

CDR3 residues: CASGETGGKGEKLFF. CDR3 sequence (DNA): TGTGCCAGCGGGGAAACAGGGGGTAAGGGTGAAAAACTGTTTTTT. This rearrangement joins TRBV27 to TRBJ1-4, with 8 nucleotides matching TRBD1. CDR1 is MNHEY, CDR2 SMNVEV, per germline (reference sequence). This CDR3 region has 15 residues. The V segment lost 8 bases and the J segment 7 bases; nucleotides outside the gene matches: 12. Using reference TRBV27 and TRBJ1-4 for the parts outside the CDR3, the full variable domain is EAQVTQNPRYLITVTGKKLTVTCSQNMNHEYMSWYRQDPGLGLRQIYYSMNVEVTDKGDVPEGYKVSRKEKRNFPLILESPSPNQTSLYFCASGETGGKGEKLFFGSGTQLSVL.

Only a few counts were recorded for this clone. The CDR3 protein is CASSPPKTSGRVNTGELFF. CDR3 nucleotide sequence: TGTGCCAGCTCACCACCGAAGACTAGCGGGAGGGTGAACACCGGGGAGCTGTTTTTT. The chain carries TRBV18 and TRBJ2-2; TRBD2 matches 14 bases. Germline assignment: CDR1 KGHSH and CDR2 LQKENI. This CDR3 is built from 19 residues. The J segment lost 1 base and the V segment lost 0 bases, leaving 4 bases of the junction unmatched.

The gene calls are TRBV30 and TRBJ2-3; no firm D call. Germline loops: CDR1 GTSNPN, CDR2 SVGIG (reference sequence). CDR3 length equals 14 residues. V lost 3 bases and J 0 bases, leaving 10 bases between the germline ends. CDR3 amino acids: CAWRWAPSTDTQYF. CDR3 nucleotides: TGTGCCTGGAGATGGGCCCCTAGCACAGATACGCAGTATTTT.

As to this clone: Other DNA sequences of this sample code for an identical CDR3. This rearrangement joins TRBV4-2 to TRBJ2-3; D ambiguous. V was clipped by 3 bases and J by 6 bases, with 10 bases between them. Germline CDR1 is LGHNA and CDR2 is YNFKEQ. CDR3 length equals 13 residues. CDR3 in amino acids: CASSQGSSDTQYF. Written as DNA, the CDR3 is TGTGCCAGCAGCCAGGGCTCCTCGGATACGCAGTATTTT.

The chain is built from TRBV7-8 and TRBJ2-7; D ambiguous. CDR3 length equals 13 residues. Trimming shortened V by 4 bases and J by 4 bases, and 11 bases separated the two germline ends. Germline CDR1 is SGHVS and CDR2 is FQNEAQ. CDR3 coding DNA: TGTGCCAGCAGCTCAAAGACTTTGTACGAGCAGTACTTC. Its translation is CASSSKTLYEQYF.

The CDR3 sequence is CASSLGRIYGYTF. The CDR3 nucleotides read TGTGCCAGCAGCTTGGGGCGGATCTATGGCTACACCTTC. The chain employs TRBV5-6 and TRBJ1-2, with D uncertain. Trimming pared 0 bases from V and 4 bases from J, leaving 7 bases between. This CDR3 spans 13 amino acids. Germline-derived CDR1 and CDR2 are SGHDT and YYEEEE.

The chain is built from TRBV25-1 and TRBJ2-7, with TRBD1 matching over 8 bases. The CDR3 length is 12 residues. CDR1 and CDR2 (germline): MGHDK, SYGVNS. V dropped 6 bases and J dropped 2; count of bases not matched to a gene: 0. The CDR3 here is CASRQGAYEQYF. The CDR3 DNA reads as TGTGCCAGCAGACAGGGGGCCTACGAGCAGTACTTC.

The chain has TRBV28 and TRBJ1-2; D might be TRBD1 (6 bases). The CDR3 runs 14 residues. Trimming pared 4 bases from V and 8 bases from J, leaving 17 bases between. The germline V gene has CDR1 MDHEN and CDR2 SYDVKM. For the CDR3, the DNA is TGTGCCAGCAGTTCGCCGTCAGGGGAGGGAGGCTACACCTTC. It translates to CASSSPSGEGGYTF.

The rearrangement links TRBV3-1 (or the pseudogene TRBV3-2) to TRBJ1-4, with D possibly matching TRBD1 (5 bases). CDR3 length: 16 amino acids. The germline CDR1 and CDR2 sequences are LGHDT and YNNKEL (reference sequence). With 0 bases removed from V and 4 bases from J, the gap between germline ends came to 12 bases. The CDR3, as DNA: TGTGCCAGCAGCCAAGATCTCGGGCAGGGTAATGAAAAACTGTTTTTT. Its protein product is CASSQDLGQGNEKLFF.

V gene TRBV5-1 combines with J gene TRBJ2-2; TRBD2 agrees at 11 bases. Looked up from germline, CDR1 is SGHRS and CDR2 is YFSETQ. This CDR3 is 14 amino acids long. J lost 6 bases, V lost 4 bases, and 2 bases had no gene match. This CDR3 is CASSAGLAAGELFF. The DNA of the CDR3 is TGCGCCAGCAGCGCGGGACTAGCGGCCGGGGAGCTGTTTTTT.

The V and J genes are TRBV11-1 and TRBJ1-1; D uncertain. V was shortened by 1 base and J by 0 bases, with 3 bases between the two germline ends. Germline V lookup: CDR1 SGHAT, CDR2 FQDESV (reference sequence). The CDR3 runs 13 residues. The CDR3 region has the DNA TGTGCCAGCAGCTTAGAGCTGAACACTGAAGCTTTCTTT. As protein: CASSLELNTEAFF. The variable domain in full, with the rest retrieved from reference TRBV11-1 and TRBJ1-1, is EAEVAQSPRYKITEKSQAVAFWCDPISGHATLYWYRQILGQGPELLVQFQDESVVDDSQLPKDRFSAERLKGVDSTLKIQPAELGDSAMYLCASSLELNTEAFFGQGTRLTVV.

The chain links TRBV10-1 to TRBJ1-6, with 8 bases fitting TRBD1. This CDR3 has 14 amino acids. From germline, CDR1 is WNHNN and CDR2 SYGVQD (reference sequence). V gave up 6 bases and J gave up 7 bases; unmatched junction bases: 5. In DNA form, the CDR3 reads TGCGCCAGCAGATTGGACAGGGAAAATTCACCCCTCCACTTT. It encodes CASRLDRENSPLHF.

This clone appeared a few times. CDR3 residues: CASSERTVLIGNTIYF. CDR3 sequence (DNA): TGTGCCAGCAGTGAACGGACAGTTCTCATTGGAAACACCATATATTTT. The chain employs TRBV2 and TRBJ1-3, with D possibly TRBD1 on 6 matching bases. Trimming left V 2 bases short and J 3 bases short, with 14 bases between. Germline V CDR1 and CDR2: SNHLY, FYNNEI. The CDR3 is 16 amino acids.

This clone has only one observation. This sequence joins TRBV19 and TRBJ2-3, with a tentative D call TRBD2 (5 bases). The ends were cut back, 8 bases at V and 6 bases at J, with 15 bases in the middle. The V gene's germline CDR1 is LNHDA and CDR2 SQIVND (reference sequence). There are 13 residues in the CDR3. CDR3 DNA sequence: TGTGCCAGTCACGCCAGCCCGGGGGATACGCAGTATTTT. Translated: CASHASPGDTQYF.

This chain joins TRBV7-8 and TRBJ1-2; a weak D match, TRBD1 (5 bases). CDR1 SGHVS and CDR2 FQNEAQ come from the germline V gene. Between the trimmed V and J ends, which lost 5 bases and 5 bases, there was a span of 15 bases. This CDR3 spans 14 amino acids. The CDR3 reads CASSAVRGEYGYTF. The CDR3 DNA follows: TGTGCCAGCAGCGCCGTTAGGGGCGAATATGGCTACACCTTC.

This clone was counted only a few times. The chain couples TRBV5-1 to TRBJ2-1, with 10 bases fitting TRBD2. The ends lost 3 bases at V and 6 bases at J; junction bases unmatched: 12. Germline V gene data show CDR1 as SGHRS and CDR2 as YFSETQ. CDR3 size: 17 residues. In DNA form, the CDR3 reads TGCGCCAGCAGCTCCCTGGTAGCGGGGGGTTTTAGCAATGAGCAGTTCTTC. Translation gives CASSSLVAGGFSNEQFF. The full variable domain, rest sourced from reference TRBV5-1 and TRBJ2-1, is KAGVTQTPRYLIKTRGQQVTLSCSPISGHRSVSWYQQTPGQGLQFLFEYFSETQRNKGNFPGRFSGRQFSNSRSEMNVSTLELGDSALYLCASSSLVAGGFSNEQFFGPGTRLTVL.

The chain has TRBV5-6 and TRBJ1-5; 10 bases are shared with TRBD1. V gave up 4 bases and J gave up 5 bases; unmatched junction bases: 9. The CDR3 is 16 amino acids. Germline values: CDR1 SGHDT, CDR2 YYEEEE. The CDR3 reads CASSGAGTGADQPQHF. CDR3 DNA: TGTGCCAGCAGCGGGGCCGGGACAGGGGCCGATCAGCCCCAGCATTTT.

This clone appeared a single time. The chain couples TRBV23-1 to TRBJ2-5; 8 nucleotides align to TRBD2. TRBV23-1 falls under the ORF class, with uncertain function. J gave up 3 bases and V 6 bases, and 12 bases lay outside the gene matches. The length of the CDR3 is 16 residues. The CDR3 spells CASSHPTRAGEETQYF. CDR3 DNA: TGCGCCAGCAGCCACCCAACAAGAGCGGGGGAAGAGACCCAGTACTTC.

The V and J genes are TRBV6-6 and TRBJ2-7, with D possibly TRBD1 on 6 matching bases. Trimming left V 0 bases short and J 4 bases short, with 13 bases between. The CDR3 loop spans 15 amino acids. From germline, CDR1 is MNHNY and CDR2 SVGAGI (reference sequence). CDR3 sequence reads: CASSYSWGRGYEQYF. CDR3 nucleotide sequence: TGTGCCAGCAGTTACTCGTGGGGGCGAGGGTACGAGCAGTACTTC.

About this clone itself: Within the sample, other DNA sequences also encode this same CDR3. This chain uses TRBV4-1 with TRBJ1-3, with a possible D match to TRBD1 (5 bases). V dropped 1 base and J dropped 0 bases, with 7 bases sitting between them. Per germline, CDR1 MGHRA and CDR2 YSYEKL. The CDR3 extends over 15 amino acids. CDR3 nucleotides: TGCGCCAGCAGCCAAGTAGACAGCTCTGGAAACACCATATATTTT. This translates into CASSQVDSSGNTIYF.

The V call is TRBV7-2, the J call TRBJ1-1; the match to TRBD1 covers 12 bases. Per the germline V gene, CDR1 is SGHTA and CDR2 is FQGNSA. The V and J ends lost 3 bases and 10 bases, in that order; junction bases with no gene match: 6. The CDR3 runs to 14 residues. In DNA, the CDR3 is TGTGCCAGCAGCTTCACCGGGACAGGGGGCGCAGCTTTCTTT. It is translated as CASSFTGTGGAAFF.

V and J are TRBV28 and TRBJ1-5; 9 bases are shared with TRBD1. Losses at the gene ends were 3 bases for V and 5 bases for J; bases not matched to a gene: 2. The CDR3 extends over 14 amino acids. Germline V gene data show CDR1 as MDHEN and CDR2 as SYDVKM. Written as DNA, the CDR3 is TGTGCCAGCAGTTTCGGGGACAGGGATCAGCCCCAGCATTTT. This sequence encodes CASSFGDRDQPQHF.

CDR3 loop: CASSDRDTGELFF. The CDR3 coding sequence is TGTGCCAGCAGTGACAGGGACACCGGGGAGCTGTTTTTT. The chain uses TRBV25-1 and TRBJ2-2; possible D gene TRBD1, 5 bases. Trimming cost V 3 bases and J 3 bases, with 5 bases left between them. The CDR3 has 13 amino acids. The germline V gene encodes CDR1 MGHDK and CDR2 SYGVNS.

The chain joins TRBV7-6 to TRBJ2-5, with D maybe TRBD1 (6 bases). Trimming removed 5 bases from V and 1 base from J, with 11 bases in between. This CDR3 has 14 residues. Germline CDR1 is SGHVS and CDR2 is FNYEAQ. The CDR3 DNA is TGTGCCAGCAGCCCAGGGGATCCCCAAGAGACCCAGTACTTC. Translated: CASSPGDPQETQYF.

This clone was recorded a few times. This sequence joins TRBV2 and TRBJ1-2, with D perhaps TRBD1 (5 bases). Germline loops: CDR1 SNHLY, CDR2 FYNNEI. The V end lost 6 bases, the J end lost 6 bases, and 14 bases lay between the germline ends. The CDR3 has 13 amino acids. In nucleotides, the CDR3 is TGTGCCAGCAGCCCGGAAGGGGTCGATGGCTACACCTTC. This gives the protein CASSPEGVDGYTF.

The chain employs TRBV4-1 and TRBJ2-5; 7 bases match TRBD1. V gave up 4 bases and J gave up 1 base; unmatched junction bases: 6. The CDR3 extends over 15 amino acids. Germline V CDR1 and CDR2: MGHRA, YSYEKL. The CDR3 nucleotides read TGCGCCAGCAGCCTAGGGACAGCCGGCCAAGAGACCCAGTACTTC. This codes for CASSLGTAGQETQYF.